This T cell receptor (beta chain) derives from a study of blood T cell repertoires in COVID-19. Study background: COVID-19 samples collected from the United States, Italy and Spain covered acute and convalescent phases.

Method: immunoSEQ multiplex PCR; TCRdb's copy keeps in-frame clones and lacks some. Among around 110,000 clones listed, around nine tenths were seen once. CDR3 length: 17 residues. V dropped 0 bases and J dropped 5; count of bases not matched to a gene: 5. Germline V CDR1 and CDR2: SGHTA, FQGNSA. The sample taken for sequencing was peripheral blood. The genes are TRBV7-2 and TRBJ2-4; the match to TRBD2 covers 12 bases. The sequence was obtained from a human donor with active COVID-19. The donor label of this sample is uncertain. DNA for the CDR3: TGTGCCAGCAGCTTAGCGCCACTAGCGGGGGGCCAAAACATTCAGTACTTC. Translation gives CASSLAPLAGGQNIQYF.